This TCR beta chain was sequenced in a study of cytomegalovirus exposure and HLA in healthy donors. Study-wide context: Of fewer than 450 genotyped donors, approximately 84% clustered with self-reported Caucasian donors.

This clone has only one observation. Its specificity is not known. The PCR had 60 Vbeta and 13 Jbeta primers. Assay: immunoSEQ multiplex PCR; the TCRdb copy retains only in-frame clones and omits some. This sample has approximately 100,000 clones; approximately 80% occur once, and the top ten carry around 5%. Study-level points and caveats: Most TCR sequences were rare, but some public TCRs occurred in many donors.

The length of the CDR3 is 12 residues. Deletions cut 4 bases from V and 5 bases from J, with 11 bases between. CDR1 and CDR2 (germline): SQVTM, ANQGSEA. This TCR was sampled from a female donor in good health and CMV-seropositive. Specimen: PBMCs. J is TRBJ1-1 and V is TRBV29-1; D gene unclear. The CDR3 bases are TGCAGCGTTGGGGAGAGAGGTACTGAAGCTTTCTTT. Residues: CSVGERGTEAFF.